These T cell receptor beta chains were read from a single sample in a study of blood T cell repertoires in COVID-19. Generated by immunoSEQ multiplex PCR, the TCRdb table keeps only in-frame clones and is missing some. The sample lists more than 150,000 clones, roughly four fifths occurring once. Input material: PBMCs or T cells enriched from blood (not recorded which). Source of these receptors: a man aged 40-49 years who had recovered from COVID-19. Both conserved end residues are part of each CDR3.

V gene	CDR3 length	J gene	CDR3 protein
TRBV28	16	TRBJ2-7	CASSFEEREASYEQYF
TRBV9	15	TRBJ2-3	CASSPRTGYTDTQYF
TRBV19	15	TRBJ2-1	CASATGGASPPIWFF
TRBV7-2	13	TRBJ1-3	CASSPAGGNTIYF
TRBV30	14	TRBJ1-2	CAWSLRGGLDGYTF
TRBV19	17	TRBJ2-1	CASSIFTGGGSYNEQFF
TRBV7-2	16	TRBJ2-3	CASSLVFGRPTDTQYF
TRBV7-2	13	TRBJ1-2	CASSSDRPYGYTF
TRBV28	13	TRBJ1-6	CASSRQGNSPLHF
TRBV19	13	TRBJ1-5	CASSMGSAEPQHF
TRBV7-2	16	TRBJ1-5	CASSLMVWTANQPQHF
TRBV10-3	13	TRBJ1-1	CAVGGRPNTEAFF
TRBV6-1	15	TRBJ1-4	CASSEKWTGGEKLFF
TRBV11-2	14	TRBJ1-4	CASSHRDRGKKLFF
TRBV5-1	16	TRBJ2-5	CASSLTRDGSQETQYF
TRBV18	15	TRBJ2-7	CASSPAGGSSYEQYF
TRBV6-5	13	TRBJ1-3	CASSYTGRDTIYF
TRBV2	14	TRBJ1-6	CASSPSTGLSPLHF
TRBV18	15	TRBJ1-2	CASSPPGGRNYGYTF
TRBV7-2	14	TRBJ1-4	CASSLVFLNEKLFF
TRBV14	15	TRBJ2-1	CASSQRSSPYNEQFF
TRBV7-2	17	TRBJ2-3	CASSLTSGRARADTQYF
TRBV4-2	14	TRBJ2-3	CASSQVGHQDTQYF
TRBV6-1	17	TRBJ1-2	CASSVGGGLWANYGYTF
TRBV4-3	14	TRBJ1-1	CASSQEAGNTEAFF
TRBV19	14	TRBJ1-2	CASRRTGEVDGYTF
TRBV28	14	TRBJ1-4	CASNQIATNEKLFF
TRBV13	12	TRBJ2-1	CASSSTGNEQFF
TRBV5-1	15	TRBJ2-1	CASSLGASGYNEQFF
TRBV11-2	14	TRBJ1-2	CASSLDQATYGYTF
TRBV6-6	17	TRBJ1-4	CASSQRALPTANEKLFF
TRBV4-2	15	TRBJ1-2	CASSQDRQVYYGYTF
TRBV5-1	16	TRBJ2-5	CASSLTGQGAMETQYF
TRBV4-3	15	TRBJ1-5	CASSQTVSDNQPQHF
TRBV5-1	17	TRBJ1-2	CASSLGRGQSTRYGYTF
TRBV14	14	TRBJ2-2	CASSQVRNTGELFF
TRBV12-3/TRBV12-4	13	TRBJ1-6	CASSQEGNSPLHF
TRBV19	15	TRBJ2-1	CASSSGGGGGDEQFF